This T cell receptor beta chain appears in the sequencing data of a study of blood T cell repertoires in COVID-19. Across the study: Acute-phase and convalescent COVID-19 samples originated in the United States, Italy and Spain. Sources were T cells, B-cell-depleted T cells, or PBMCs; the material itself was cDNA or gDNA.

Authors' analysis steps: Reference gene primers were amplified, and this amplification served to estimate nucleated cell counts. This table comes from immunoSEQ multiplex PCR, and its TCRdb copy is limited to in-frame clones, with some not included. The DNA gave D and trimming, while V, J and clone size come from that table. The sample lists about 240,000 clones; about nine tenths were seen once. This clone is a singleton in its sample. Between the trimmed V and J ends, which lost 3 bases and 3 bases, there was a span of 6 bases. CDR1 is KGHSH and CDR2 is LQKENI in the germline V gene. The CDR3 totals 12 residues.

Sequenced material: peripheral blood. The chain has TRBV18 and TRBJ2-7, with D uncertain. This clonotype was sampled from a man in his 60s who had recovered from COVID-19. The CDR3 coding sequence is TGTGCCAGCTCACCGAACAACTACGAGCAGTACGTC. Translating it yields CASSPNNYEQYV.